This T cell receptor (beta chain) was captured by sequencing in a study of OX40 agonist ivuxolimab in advanced cancers. Study in general: Hepatocellular carcinoma, melanoma, renal cell or head and neck cancer occurred in dose-escalation patients. Age averaged 60 years (range about 23 to 85), and 80% to 90% were male.

A history of autoimmune disease or systemic immunosuppression excluded patients. On this clone itself: The antigen is not known.

This CDR3 spans 15 amino acids. Germline CDR1 reads SGHDT; CDR2 reads YYEEEE. V was pared by 0 bases and J by 2 bases, with 3 bases of the junction left unmatched. The repertoire was sequenced with immunoSEQ multiplex PCR; TCRdb's copy has only in-frame clones and lacks some. The sample records under 110,000 clones, less than 95% being singletons. Study-wide points: At 0.1 to 3.0 mg/kg and by week 6, clonal expansion occurred in CD4+ and CD8+ blood T cells.

The receptor's source is an adult with an advanced solid tumor such as melanoma, head and neck, liver or kidney cancer. Specimen: CD4+ or CD8+ T cells sorted from blood, collected in a trial of the OX40 agonist ivuxolimab. V gene TRBV5-6 combines with J gene TRBJ2-3, with 7 bases lining up with TRBD1. In DNA form, the CDR3 reads TGTGCCAGCAGCTTGGGGACAGGTTACACAGATACGCAGTATTTT. Translating gives CASSLGTGYTDTQYF.